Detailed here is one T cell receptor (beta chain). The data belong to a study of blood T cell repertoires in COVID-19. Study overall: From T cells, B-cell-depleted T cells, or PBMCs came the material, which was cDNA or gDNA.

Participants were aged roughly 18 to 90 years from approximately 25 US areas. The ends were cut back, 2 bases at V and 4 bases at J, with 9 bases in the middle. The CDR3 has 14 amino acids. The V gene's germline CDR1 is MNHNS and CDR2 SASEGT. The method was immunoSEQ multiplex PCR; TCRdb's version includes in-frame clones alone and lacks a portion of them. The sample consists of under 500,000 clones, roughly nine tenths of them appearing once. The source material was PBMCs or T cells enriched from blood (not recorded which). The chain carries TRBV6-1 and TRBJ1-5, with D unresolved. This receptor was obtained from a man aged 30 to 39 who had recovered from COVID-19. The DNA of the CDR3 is TGTGCCAGCAGTGAATTTACAGTGAATCAGCCCCAGCATTTT. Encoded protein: CASSEFTVNQPQHF.